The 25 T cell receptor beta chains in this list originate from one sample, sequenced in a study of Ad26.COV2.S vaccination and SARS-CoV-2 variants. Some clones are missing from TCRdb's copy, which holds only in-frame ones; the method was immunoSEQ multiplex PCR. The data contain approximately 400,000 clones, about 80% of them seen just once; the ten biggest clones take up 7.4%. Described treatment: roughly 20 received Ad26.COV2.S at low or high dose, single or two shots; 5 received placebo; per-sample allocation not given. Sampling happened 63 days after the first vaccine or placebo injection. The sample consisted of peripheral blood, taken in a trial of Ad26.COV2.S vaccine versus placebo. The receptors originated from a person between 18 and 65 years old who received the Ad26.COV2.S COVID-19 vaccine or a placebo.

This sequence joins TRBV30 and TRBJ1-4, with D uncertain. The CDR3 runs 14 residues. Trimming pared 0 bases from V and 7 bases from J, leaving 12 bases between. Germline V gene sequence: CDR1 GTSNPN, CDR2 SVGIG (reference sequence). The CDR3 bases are TGTGCCTGGAGTGTTCCCAGCTTCGGTGAAAAACTGTTTTTT. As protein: CAWSVPSFGEKLFF.

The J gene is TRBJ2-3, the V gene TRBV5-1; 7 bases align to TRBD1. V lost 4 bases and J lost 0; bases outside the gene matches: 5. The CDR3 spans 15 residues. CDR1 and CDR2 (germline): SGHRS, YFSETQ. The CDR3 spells CASSSGTVSTDTQYF. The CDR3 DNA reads TGCGCCAGCAGCAGTGGGACAGTTAGCACAGATACGCAGTATTTT.

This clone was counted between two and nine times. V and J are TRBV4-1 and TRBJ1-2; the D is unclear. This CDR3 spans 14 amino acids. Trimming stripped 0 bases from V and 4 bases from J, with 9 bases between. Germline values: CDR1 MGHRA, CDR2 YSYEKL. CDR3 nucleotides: TGCGCCAGCAGCCAAGACATAGGACCCTATGGCTACACCTTC. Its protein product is CASSQDIGPYGYTF.

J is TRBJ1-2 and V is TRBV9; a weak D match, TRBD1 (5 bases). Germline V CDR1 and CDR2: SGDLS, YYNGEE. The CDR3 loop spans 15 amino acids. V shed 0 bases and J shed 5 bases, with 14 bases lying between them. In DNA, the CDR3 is TGTGCCAGCAGCGTAGCTAACGCGGGGGTGTATGGCTACACCTTC. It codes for CASSVANAGVYGYTF.

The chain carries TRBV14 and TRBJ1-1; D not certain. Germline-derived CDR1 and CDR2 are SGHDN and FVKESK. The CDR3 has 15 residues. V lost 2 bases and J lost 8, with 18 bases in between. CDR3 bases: TGTGCCAGCAGCCAATTTGGTTACGGCGCCCCAGAAGCTTTCTTT. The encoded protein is CASSQFGYGAPEAFF.

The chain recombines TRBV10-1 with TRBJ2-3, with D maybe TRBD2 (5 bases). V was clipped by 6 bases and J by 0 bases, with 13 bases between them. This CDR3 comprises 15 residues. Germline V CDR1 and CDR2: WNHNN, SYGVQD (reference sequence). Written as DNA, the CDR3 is TGCGCCAGCAGCGAGGGCCAGCGGAGCACAGATACGCAGTATTTT. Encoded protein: CASSEGQRSTDTQYF.

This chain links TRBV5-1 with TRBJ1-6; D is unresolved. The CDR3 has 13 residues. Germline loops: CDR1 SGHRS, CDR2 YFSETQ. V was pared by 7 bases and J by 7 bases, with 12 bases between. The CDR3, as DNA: TGCGCCAGCGGCCTTATAGGAAATTCACCCCTCCACTTT. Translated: CASGLIGNSPLHF.

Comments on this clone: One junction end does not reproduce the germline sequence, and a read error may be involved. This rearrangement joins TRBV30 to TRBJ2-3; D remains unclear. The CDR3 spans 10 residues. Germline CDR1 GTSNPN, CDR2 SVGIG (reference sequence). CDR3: CAGSSGPTPF. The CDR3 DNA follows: TGTGCTGGTAGCAGTGGACCCACTCCTTTT.

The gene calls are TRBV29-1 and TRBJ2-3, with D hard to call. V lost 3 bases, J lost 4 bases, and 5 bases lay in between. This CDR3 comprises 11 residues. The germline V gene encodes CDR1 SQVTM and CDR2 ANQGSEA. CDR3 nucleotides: TGCAGCGTTGACCAGCCAGATACGCAGTATTTT. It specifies CSVDQPDTQYF.

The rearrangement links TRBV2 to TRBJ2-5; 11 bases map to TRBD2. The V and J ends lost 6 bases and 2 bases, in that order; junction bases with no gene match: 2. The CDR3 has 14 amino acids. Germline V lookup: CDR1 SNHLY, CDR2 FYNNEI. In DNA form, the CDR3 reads TGTGCCAGCAGGGGGACTAGCGGACAAGAGACCCAGTACTTC. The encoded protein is CASRGTSGQETQYF.

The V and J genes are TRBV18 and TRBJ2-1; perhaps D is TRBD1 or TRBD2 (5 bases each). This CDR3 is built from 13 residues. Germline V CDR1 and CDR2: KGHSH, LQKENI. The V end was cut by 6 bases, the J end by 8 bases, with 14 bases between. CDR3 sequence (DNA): TGTGCCAGCTCGGGACGGACACAGGATGAGCAGTTCTTC. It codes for CASSGRTQDEQFF.

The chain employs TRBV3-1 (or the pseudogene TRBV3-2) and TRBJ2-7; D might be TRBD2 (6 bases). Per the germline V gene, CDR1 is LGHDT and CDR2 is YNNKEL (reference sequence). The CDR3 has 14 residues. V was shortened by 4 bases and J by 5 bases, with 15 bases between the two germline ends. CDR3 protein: CASSPIGRRDEQYF. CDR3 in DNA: TGTGCCAGCAGCCCCATAGGGAGGAGAGACGAGCAGTACTTC.

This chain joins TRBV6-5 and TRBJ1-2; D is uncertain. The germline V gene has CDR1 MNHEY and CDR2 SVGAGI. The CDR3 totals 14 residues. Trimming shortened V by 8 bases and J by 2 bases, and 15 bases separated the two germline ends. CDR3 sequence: CASLKEAANYGYTF. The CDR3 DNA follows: TGTGCCAGCCTTAAGGAGGCGGCGAACTATGGCTACACCTTC.

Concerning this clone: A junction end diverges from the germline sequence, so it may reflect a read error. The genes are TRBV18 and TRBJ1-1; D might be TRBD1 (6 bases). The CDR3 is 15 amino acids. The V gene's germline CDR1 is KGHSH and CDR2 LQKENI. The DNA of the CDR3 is TGTGCCAGCTCGCCACAGGGTGTGGGCGACACTGAAGCTTTCTTT. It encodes CASSPQGVGDTEAFF.

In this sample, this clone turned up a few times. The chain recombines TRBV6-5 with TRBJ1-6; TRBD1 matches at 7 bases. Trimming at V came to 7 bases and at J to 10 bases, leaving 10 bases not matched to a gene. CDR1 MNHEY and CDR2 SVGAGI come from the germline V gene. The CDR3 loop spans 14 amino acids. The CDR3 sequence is CASKIQGTRSPLHF. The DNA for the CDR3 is TGTGCCAGCAAGATACAGGGGACTCGATCACCCCTCCACTTT.

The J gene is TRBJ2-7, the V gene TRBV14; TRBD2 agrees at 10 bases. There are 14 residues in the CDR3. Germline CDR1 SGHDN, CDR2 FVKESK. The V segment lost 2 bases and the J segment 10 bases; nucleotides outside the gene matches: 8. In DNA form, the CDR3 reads TGTGCCAGCAGCCAATTAATAGCGGGGGGCGAACAGTACTTC. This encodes CASSQLIAGGEQYF.

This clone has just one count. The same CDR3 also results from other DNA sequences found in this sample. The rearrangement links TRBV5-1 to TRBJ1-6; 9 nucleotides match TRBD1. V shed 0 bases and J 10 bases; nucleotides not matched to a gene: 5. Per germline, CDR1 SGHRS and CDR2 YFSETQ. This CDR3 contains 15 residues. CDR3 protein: CASSLAGTGNSPLHF. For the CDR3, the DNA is TGCGCCAGCAGCTTGGCGGGGACAGGGAACTCACCCCTCCACTTT.

In DNA, the CDR3 is TGTGCCAGCAGGACCTTCGGGGACTCCTACAATGAGCAGTTCTTC. Protein: CASRTFGDSYNEQFF. The gene calls are TRBV6-5 and TRBJ2-1; tentative D call: TRBD2 (5 bases). Trimming pared 6 bases from V and 0 bases from J, leaving 12 bases between. The CDR3 consists of 15 residues. Germline assignment: CDR1 MNHEY and CDR2 SVGAGI.

CDR3 amino acids: CASSSLFGRNNEQFF. CDR3 nucleotide sequence: TGTGCCAGTAGTAGCCTTTTTGGGAGAAACAATGAGCAGTTCTTC. The rearrangement links TRBV19 to TRBJ2-1, with D perhaps matching TRBD2 (5 bases). Trimming cost V 4 bases and J 5 bases, with 15 bases left between them. This CDR3 spans 15 amino acids. Germline V gene data show CDR1 as LNHDA and CDR2 as SQIVND (reference sequence).

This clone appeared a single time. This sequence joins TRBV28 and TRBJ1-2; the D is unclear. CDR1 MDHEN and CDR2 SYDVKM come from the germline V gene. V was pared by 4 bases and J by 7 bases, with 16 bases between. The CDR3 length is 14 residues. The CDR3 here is CASSYRTGWSGYTF. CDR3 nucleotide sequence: TGTGCCAGCAGTTATCGGACGGGATGGAGTGGCTACACCTTC.

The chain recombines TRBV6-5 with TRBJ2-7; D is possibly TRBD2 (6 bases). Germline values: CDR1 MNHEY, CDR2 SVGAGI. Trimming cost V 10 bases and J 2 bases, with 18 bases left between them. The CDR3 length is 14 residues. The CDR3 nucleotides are TGTGCCACCTGTTTGCGGGACTGTGCCTACGAGCAGTACTTC. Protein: CATCLRDCAYEQYF.

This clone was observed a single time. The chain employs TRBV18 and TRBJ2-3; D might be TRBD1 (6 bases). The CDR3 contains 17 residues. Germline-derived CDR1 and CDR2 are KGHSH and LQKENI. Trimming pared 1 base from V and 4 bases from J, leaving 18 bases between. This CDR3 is CASSPHRARVFADTQYF. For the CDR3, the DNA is TGTGCCAGCTCACCACACAGGGCTCGGGTCTTCGCAGATACGCAGTATTTT. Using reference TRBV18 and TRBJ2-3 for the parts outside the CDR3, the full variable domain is NAGVMQNPRHLVRRRGQEARLRCSPMKGHSHVYWYRQLPEEGLKFMVYLQKENIIDESGMPKERFSAEFPKEGPSILRIQQVVRGDSAAYFCASSPHRARVFADTQYFGPGTRLTVL.

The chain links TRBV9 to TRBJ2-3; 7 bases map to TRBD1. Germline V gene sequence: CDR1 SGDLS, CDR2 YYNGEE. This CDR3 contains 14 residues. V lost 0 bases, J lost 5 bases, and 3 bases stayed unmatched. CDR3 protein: CASSVGGGQDTQYF. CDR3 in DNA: TGTGCCAGCAGCGTAGGAGGGGGCCAAGATACGCAGTATTTT. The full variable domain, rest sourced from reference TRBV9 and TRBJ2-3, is DSGVTQTPKHLITATGQRVTLRCSPRSGDLSVYWYQQSLDQGLQFLIQYYNGEERAKGNILERFSAQQFPDLHSELNLSSLELGDSALYFCASSVGGGQDTQYFGPGTRLTVL.

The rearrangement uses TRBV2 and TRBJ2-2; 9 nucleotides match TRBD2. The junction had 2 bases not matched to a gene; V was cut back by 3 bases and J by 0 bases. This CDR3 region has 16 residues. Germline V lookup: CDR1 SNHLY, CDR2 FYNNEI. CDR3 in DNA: TGTGCCAGCAGTGACCTAGCGGGATCGAACACCGGGGAGCTGTTTTTT. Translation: CASSDLAGSNTGELFF. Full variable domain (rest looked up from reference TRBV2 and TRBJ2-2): EPEVTQTPSHQVTQMGQEVILRCVPISNHLYFYWYRQILGQKVEFLVSFYNNEISEKSEIFDDQFSVERPDGSNFTLKIRSTKLEDSAMYFCASSDLAGSNTGELFFGEGSRLTVL.

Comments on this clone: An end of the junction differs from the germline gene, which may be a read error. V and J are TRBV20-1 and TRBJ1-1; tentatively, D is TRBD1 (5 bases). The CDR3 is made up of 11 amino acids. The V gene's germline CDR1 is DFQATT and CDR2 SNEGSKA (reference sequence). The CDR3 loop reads CSARRALEGTF. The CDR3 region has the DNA TGCAGTGCTAGAAGGGCCTTAGAGGGGACCTTT.